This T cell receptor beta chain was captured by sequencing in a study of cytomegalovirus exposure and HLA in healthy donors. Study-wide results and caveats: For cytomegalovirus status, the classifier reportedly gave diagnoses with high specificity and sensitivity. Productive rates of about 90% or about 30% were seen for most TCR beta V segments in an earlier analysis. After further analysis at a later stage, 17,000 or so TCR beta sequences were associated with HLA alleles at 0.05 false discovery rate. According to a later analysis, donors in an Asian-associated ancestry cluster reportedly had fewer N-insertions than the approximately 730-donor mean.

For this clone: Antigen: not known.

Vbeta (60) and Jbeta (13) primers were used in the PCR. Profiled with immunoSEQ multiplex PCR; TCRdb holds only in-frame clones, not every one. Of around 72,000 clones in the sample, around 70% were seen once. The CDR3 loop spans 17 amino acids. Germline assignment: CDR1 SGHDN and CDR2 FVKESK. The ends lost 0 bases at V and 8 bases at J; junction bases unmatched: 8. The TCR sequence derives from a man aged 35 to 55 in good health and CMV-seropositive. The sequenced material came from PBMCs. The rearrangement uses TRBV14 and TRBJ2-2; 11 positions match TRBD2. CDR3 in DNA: TGTGCCAGCAGCCAAGATTTACTAGCGGGGGCCCAGGGGGAGCTGTTTTTT. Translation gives CASSQDLLAGAQGELFF.